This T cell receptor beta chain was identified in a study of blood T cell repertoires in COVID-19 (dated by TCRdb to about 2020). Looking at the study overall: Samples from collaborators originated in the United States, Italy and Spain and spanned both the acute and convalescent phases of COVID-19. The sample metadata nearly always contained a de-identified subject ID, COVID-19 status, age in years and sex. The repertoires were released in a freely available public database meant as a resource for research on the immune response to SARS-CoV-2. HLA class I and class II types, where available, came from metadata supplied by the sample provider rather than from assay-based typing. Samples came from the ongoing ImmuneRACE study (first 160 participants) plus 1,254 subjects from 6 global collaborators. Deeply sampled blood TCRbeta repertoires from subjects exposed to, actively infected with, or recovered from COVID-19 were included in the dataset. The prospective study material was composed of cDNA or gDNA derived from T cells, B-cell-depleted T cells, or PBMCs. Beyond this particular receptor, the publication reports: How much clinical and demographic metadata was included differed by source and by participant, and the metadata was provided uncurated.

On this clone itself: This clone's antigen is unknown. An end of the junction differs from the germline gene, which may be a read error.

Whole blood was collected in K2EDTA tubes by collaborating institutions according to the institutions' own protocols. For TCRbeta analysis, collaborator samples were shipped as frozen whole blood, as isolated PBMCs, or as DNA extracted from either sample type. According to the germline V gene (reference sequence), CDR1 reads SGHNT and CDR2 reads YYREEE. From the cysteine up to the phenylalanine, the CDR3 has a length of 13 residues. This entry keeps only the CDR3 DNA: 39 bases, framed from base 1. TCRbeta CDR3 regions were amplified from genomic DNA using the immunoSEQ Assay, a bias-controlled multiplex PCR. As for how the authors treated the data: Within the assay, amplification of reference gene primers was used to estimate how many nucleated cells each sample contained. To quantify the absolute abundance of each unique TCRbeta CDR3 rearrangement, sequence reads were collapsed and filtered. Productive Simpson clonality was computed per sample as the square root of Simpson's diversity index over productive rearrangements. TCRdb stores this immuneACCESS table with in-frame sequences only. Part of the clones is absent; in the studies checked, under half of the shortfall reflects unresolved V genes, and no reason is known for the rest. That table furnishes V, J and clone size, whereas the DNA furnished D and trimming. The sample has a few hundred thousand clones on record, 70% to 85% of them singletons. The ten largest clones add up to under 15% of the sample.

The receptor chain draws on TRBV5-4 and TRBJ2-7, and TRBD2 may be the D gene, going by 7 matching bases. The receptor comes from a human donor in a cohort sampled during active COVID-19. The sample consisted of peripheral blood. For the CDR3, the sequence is CAWGGYESYEQYF. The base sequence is TGCGCCTGGGGGGGCTACGAATCCTACGAGCAGTACTTC.